This T cell receptor (beta chain) is drawn from a study of molecular identifiers for immune sequencing clone quantification. Study-level points and caveats: Beyond 20 RNA copies, clones held over 99% of effector molecules, compared with under 1% in naive cells.

Preparation of naive CD8 libraries involved roughly 18,000 to 1,100,000 sorted cells and 10%, 30% or 50% RNA. Comment on this clonotype: Its antigen is undetermined.

In preparing bulk TCR libraries, previously described methods and listed TCR primers were used. TCRdb called the PCR reads again in MiXCR, with one record for every CDR3 protein. The table records 250,000 to 350,000 distinct CDR3 sequences, about a fifth of them present only once. This CDR3 region has 14 residues. Trimming removed 6 bases from V and 6 bases from J; junction bases left unmatched: 6. The sequenced sample was naive CD8+ T cells from blood, with Jurkat cell RNA spiked in. Subset in this sample: FACS-sorted CD8+CD4-CCR7+CD45RA+ naive T cells. The chain has TRBV12-3 or TRBV12-4 and TRBJ2-3, with 10 bases that match TRBD1. This TCR was recovered from a human donor in good health. Some libraries in this study had Jurkat cell RNA spiked in. The DNA for the CDR3 is TGTGCCAGCAGGCCCGGGACAGGGGTGGATACGCAGTATTTT. Translating gives CASRPGTGVDTQYF.